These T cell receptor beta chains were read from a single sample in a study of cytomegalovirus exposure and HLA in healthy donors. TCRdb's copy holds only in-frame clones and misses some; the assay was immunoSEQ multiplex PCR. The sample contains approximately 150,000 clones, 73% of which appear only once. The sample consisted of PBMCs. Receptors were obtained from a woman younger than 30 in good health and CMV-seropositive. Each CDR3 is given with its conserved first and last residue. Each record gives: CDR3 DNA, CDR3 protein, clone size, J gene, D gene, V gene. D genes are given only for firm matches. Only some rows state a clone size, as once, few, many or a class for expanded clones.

CDR3nt: TGCAGCGTTGTTGCGGGACAGGAAAAACTGTTTTTT
CDR3aa: CSVVAGQEKLFF
abundance: NA
j_gene: TRBJ1-4
d_gene: TRBD1
v_gene: TRBV29-1

CDR3nt: TGTGCCAGCAGCTATCCAAATCAGCCCCAGCATTTT
CDR3aa: CASSYPNQPQHF
abundance: NA
j_gene: TRBJ1-5
d_gene: NA
v_gene: TRBV5-8

CDR3nt: TGTGCCAGCAGCTTTGCGTTTGAGTCCCCAGATACGCAGTATTTT
CDR3aa: CASSFAFESPDTQYF
abundance: NA
j_gene: TRBJ2-3
d_gene: NA
v_gene: TRBV12-1

CDR3nt: TGTGCCAGTAGTCTGGGACAGGGGCCAGGCTACACCTTC
CDR3aa: CASSLGQGPGYTF
abundance: NA
j_gene: TRBJ1-2
d_gene: TRBD1
v_gene: TRBV19

CDR3nt: TGTGCCAGCAGCGTAGGGGTAGCGGGGGGCCAAGAGACCCAGTACTTC
CDR3aa: CASSVGVAGGQETQYF
abundance: NA
j_gene: TRBJ2-5
d_gene: TRBD2
v_gene: TRBV9

CDR3nt: TGTGCCAGCTCACCAACGGTAGTCGGGTCTGGAAACACCATATATTTT
CDR3aa: CASSPTVVGSGNTIYF
abundance: NA
j_gene: TRBJ1-3
d_gene: NA
v_gene: TRBV18

CDR3nt: TGTGCCAGCAGGGGACAGGGAGTTACTGGGGCCAACGTCCTGACTTTC
CDR3aa: CASRGQGVTGANVLTF
abundance: NA
j_gene: TRBJ2-6
d_gene: TRBD1
v_gene: TRBV5-4

CDR3nt: TGCAGCGTTGTGTCTAGCGGCGGGGAGCAGTTCTTC
CDR3aa: CSVVSSGGEQFF
abundance: few
j_gene: TRBJ2-1
d_gene: TRBD2
v_gene: TRBV29-1

CDR3nt: TGTGCCAGCAGCTCTCCGGGACTAGCGGGGGGGGAAGAGACCCAGTACTTC
CDR3aa: CASSSPGLAGGEETQYF
abundance: few
j_gene: TRBJ2-5
d_gene: TRBD2
v_gene: TRBV5-4

CDR3nt: TGTGCCAGCAGTGACTCGAGCGAAACCGGGGAGCTGTTTTTT
CDR3aa: CASSDSSETGELFF
abundance: NA
j_gene: TRBJ2-2
d_gene: NA
v_gene: TRBV6-4

CDR3nt: TGTGCCAGTAAGGGACAGGGAACGGGCAATCAGCCCCAGCATTTT
CDR3aa: CASKGQGTGNQPQHF
abundance: NA
j_gene: TRBJ1-5
d_gene: TRBD1
v_gene: TRBV19

CDR3nt: TGTGCCAGTAGTGTCCAGTACAGGGGATGGATAGACAATGAGCAGTTCTTC
CDR3aa: CASSVQYRGWIDNEQFF
abundance: NA
j_gene: TRBJ2-1
d_gene: TRBD1
v_gene: TRBV19

CDR3nt: TGTGCCAGCAGCCAAGGACAGGGACAGTATGGCAATCAGCCCCAGCATTTT
CDR3aa: CASSQGQGQYGNQPQHF
abundance: NA
j_gene: TRBJ1-5
d_gene: TRBD1
v_gene: TRBV14

CDR3nt: TGTGCCAGCAGTGAAGTGGCAGGGCTGGGTGGCTACACCTTC
CDR3aa: CASSEVAGLGGYTF
abundance: NA
j_gene: TRBJ1-2
d_gene: NA
v_gene: TRBV6-1

CDR3nt: TGTGCTAGTGGTTTAAATGGTCAGGCCCAGTACTTC
CDR3aa: CASGLNGQAQYF
abundance: NA
j_gene: TRBJ2-5
d_gene: NA
v_gene: TRBV12-5

CDR3nt: TGTGCCAGCAGTTTGTCCAGTTATAGCAATCAGCCCCAGCATTTT
CDR3aa: CASSLSSYSNQPQHF
abundance: NA
j_gene: TRBJ1-5
d_gene: NA
v_gene: TRBV28

CDR3nt: TGTGCTAGTGGTTTGACAGGGGGTATGGAGACCCAGTACTTC
CDR3aa: CASGLTGGMETQYF
abundance: NA
j_gene: TRBJ2-5
d_gene: TRBD1
v_gene: TRBV12-5

CDR3nt: TGCGCCAGCAGCCAAGATGGGGGAGGTTCCTACGAGCAGTACTTC
CDR3aa: CASSQDGGGSYEQYF
abundance: NA
j_gene: TRBJ2-7
d_gene: NA
v_gene: TRBV4-3

CDR3nt: TGCGCCAGCAGCCAAGAGCGGACAGGGGTCGGGATGGACGAGCAGTACTTC
CDR3aa: CASSQERTGVGMDEQYF
abundance: NA
j_gene: TRBJ2-7
d_gene: TRBD1
v_gene: TRBV4-3

CDR3nt: TGTGCCAGCAGCTTCTCACCCGGACAGGGAGAGGGAGATGCGCAGTATTTT
CDR3aa: CASSFSPGQGEGDAQYF
abundance: NA
j_gene: TRBJ2-3
d_gene: TRBD1
v_gene: TRBV7-6

CDR3nt: TGTGCCAGCAGGTCTTTGGAATATCGGGGCTATGGCTACACCTTC
CDR3aa: CASRSLEYRGYGYTF
abundance: NA
j_gene: TRBJ1-2
d_gene: NA
v_gene: TRBV2

CDR3nt: TGTGCCAGCAGGGCAGGGAAGGGGGAGCTGTTTTTT
CDR3aa: CASRAGKGELFF
abundance: NA
j_gene: TRBJ2-2
d_gene: NA
v_gene: TRBV11-2

CDR3nt: TGCGCCAGCAGCCACTTCTACCCCGAAGAGGGCAGAGAAACCTTC
CDR3aa: CASSHFYPEEGRETF
abundance: many
j_gene: TRBJ1-2
d_gene: NA
v_gene: TRBV4-1

CDR3nt: TGTGCCAGCAGTCCAGTTAACACTGAAGCTTTCTTT
CDR3aa: CASSPVNTEAFF
abundance: NA
j_gene: TRBJ1-1
d_gene: NA
v_gene: TRBV6-1

CDR3nt: TGTGCCAGCACCTTCTTTGAGGGTGGGGAGCTGTTTTTT
CDR3aa: CASTFFEGGELFF
abundance: NA
j_gene: TRBJ2-2
d_gene: NA
v_gene: TRBV5-4

CDR3nt: TGTGCCAGCAGCCGCGGACAGGGGCGCACTGAAGCTTTCTTT
CDR3aa: CASSRGQGRTEAFF
abundance: NA
j_gene: TRBJ1-1
d_gene: TRBD1
v_gene: TRBV7-2

CDR3nt: TGTGCCAGCACCCAGGACAGGGTGGAGGGCTACACCTTC
CDR3aa: CASTQDRVEGYTF
abundance: NA
j_gene: TRBJ1-2
d_gene: TRBD1
v_gene: TRBV28

CDR3nt: TGTGCCAGCTCGGCCGGACAGGGTGAAACCTACGAGCAGTACTTC
CDR3aa: CASSAGQGETYEQYF
abundance: few
j_gene: TRBJ2-7
d_gene: TRBD1
v_gene: TRBV18

CDR3nt: TGCGCCAGCAGCCAAGGGACTAGCGATACGCAGTATTTT
CDR3aa: CASSQGTSDTQYF
abundance: NA
j_gene: TRBJ2-3
d_gene: TRBD2
v_gene: TRBV4-1

CDR3nt: TGTGCCAGCAGCCCTGGCCCGGTGGCAGGGTCTGGCTACACCTTC
CDR3aa: CASSPGPVAGSGYTF
abundance: few
j_gene: TRBJ1-2
d_gene: NA
v_gene: TRBV9

CDR3nt: TGTGCCAGCAGCTTAGATCAGGGCCCCGCTGGCACCGGGGAGCTGTTTTTT
CDR3aa: CASSLDQGPAGTGELFF
abundance: NA
j_gene: TRBJ2-2
d_gene: NA
v_gene: TRBV11-3